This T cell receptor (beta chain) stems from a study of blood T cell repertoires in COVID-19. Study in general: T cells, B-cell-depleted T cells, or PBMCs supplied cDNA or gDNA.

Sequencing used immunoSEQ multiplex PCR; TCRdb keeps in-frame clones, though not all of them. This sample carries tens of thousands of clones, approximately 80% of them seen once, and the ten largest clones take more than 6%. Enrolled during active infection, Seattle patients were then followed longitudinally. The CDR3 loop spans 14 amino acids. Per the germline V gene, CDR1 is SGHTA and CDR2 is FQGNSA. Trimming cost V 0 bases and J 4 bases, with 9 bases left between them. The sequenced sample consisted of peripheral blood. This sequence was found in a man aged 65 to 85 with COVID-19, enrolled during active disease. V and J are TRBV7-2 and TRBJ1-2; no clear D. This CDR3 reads CASSLAGQTYGYTF. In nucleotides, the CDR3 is TGTGCCAGCAGCTTAGCTGGGCAGACCTATGGCTACACCTTC.